Reported below is one TCR beta chain. It lacks a known antigen. Per-base qualities were not stored, and no clone one base away is much larger. The library was produced with the immunoSEQ multiplex PCR assay. Not all clones reach the TCRdb copy of this immuneACCESS table, which keeps in-frame sequences only. Checked studies attribute under half of the gap to unresolved V genes and leave the rest unexplained. The sample table contains about 160,000 clones; only one count was recorded for 94% of them. The ten largest clonotypes hold about 15% of the sample. CDR1 GTSNPN and CDR2 SVGIG were looked up in the germline V gene (reference sequence). Relative to germline, V is missing 6 bases and J is missing 8 bases, with 6 bases of the junction outside any gene match. The CDR3 starts with the cysteine, ends with the phenylalanine, and has 12 residues. Only CDR3 DNA remains: 36 bases, in frame from the first base.

The data stem from a study of control samples from healthy donors and cancer patients (dated by TCRdb to the early 2020s). The sequence was collected from a man aged 60 to 75 with colorectal cancer. The sequencing input was PBMCs. The rearrangement combines TRBV30 with TRBJ1-4, and TRBD1 matches 7 of the central bases. The nucleotides read TGTGCCTGCAAGGGGGCAGGGGAAAAACTGTTTTTT. Translated, this gives CACKGAGEKLFF. Supplemented by the reference TRBV30 and TRBJ1-4 proteins around the CDR3, the complete variable domain is SQTIHQWPATLVQPVGSPLSLECTVEGTSNPNLYWYRQAAGRGLQLLFYSVGIGQISSEVPQNLSASRPQDRQFILSSKKLLLSDSGFYLCACKGAGEKLFFGSGTQLSVL.